The rows below give T cell receptor beta chains drawn from one sample of a study of beta chain features in type 1 diabetes. The protocol was immunoSEQ multiplex PCR, while the TCRdb copy is restricted to in-frame clones and leaves out a portion. This sample has hundreds of thousands of clones, with 15% to 20% found just once. Sequenced material: naive CD4+ T cells from blood. These receptors were collected from a woman between 18 and 29 years old in good health. The CDR3 runs from the conserved cysteine through the conserved F or W. A D gene is named only where the DNA matches it firmly. Part of the rows lack a size; the others show once, few, many or a class for expanded clones.

abundance,d_gene,j_gene,v_gene,CDR3aa,CDR3nt
-,TRBD2,TRBJ2-1,TRBV6-5,CASRLGLASNEQFF,TGTGCCAGCAGACTGGGACTAGCGTCCAATGAGCAGTTCTTC
few,-,TRBJ1-5,TRBV18,CASSSQNSGRNQPQHF,TGTGCCAGCTCATCTCAAAACTCGGGTCGCAATCAGCCCCAGCATTTT
few,-,TRBJ1-1,TRBV6-6,CASSIDRLEAFF,TGTGCCAGCAGTATTGACAGGCTTGAAGCTTTCTTT
few,-,TRBJ1-5,TRBV7-2,CASSLVGSSNQPQHF,TGTGCCAGCAGCTTAGTGGGAAGTAGCAATCAGCCCCAGCATTTT
few,-,TRBJ2-1,TRBV5-1,CASSLELPGFNEQFF,TGCGCCAGCAGCTTGGAACTGCCGGGCTTCAATGAGCAGTTCTTC
-,-,TRBJ2-5,TRBV5-6,CASSPQGQETQYF,TGTGCCAGCAGCCCCCAAGGACAAGAGACCCAGTACTTC
few,-,TRBJ2-5,TRBV27,CASSYRQQETQYF,TGTGCCAGCAGTTACCGGCAGCAAGAGACCCAGTACTTC
-,TRBD1,TRBJ1-2,TRBV18,CASSPDRGYGYTF,TGTGCCAGCTCGCCCGACAGGGGCTATGGCTACACCTTC
-,-,TRBJ1-1,TRBV20-1,CSARAGTEAFF,TGCAGTGCTAGAGCTGGCACTGAAGCTTTCTTT
few,-,TRBJ1-2,TRBV6-5,CASSRGLNYGYTF,TGTGCCAGCAGCCGGGGCCTCAACTATGGCTACACCTTC
few,-,TRBJ2-7,TRBV25-1,CASRLGGGSYEQYF,TGTGCCAGCAGACTAGGAGGTGGCTCCTACGAGCAGTACTTC
-,TRBD2,TRBJ2-5,TRBV9,CASSVLAGVGGGETQYF,TGTGCCAGCAGCGTACTAGCGGGAGTCGGGGGTGGAGAGACCCAGTACTTC
-,TRBD1,TRBJ2-7,TRBV29-1,CSVDRTGDGVYEQYF,TGCAGCGTTGATCGGACAGGGGACGGAGTTTACGAGCAGTACTTC
-,-,TRBJ1-5,TRBV6-5,CASSPTPFKPQHF,TGTGCCAGCAGCCCGACCCCCTTCAAGCCCCAGCATTTT
few,TRBD1,TRBJ2-7,TRBV10-3,CAISPTGTGSPYEQYF,TGTGCCATCAGTCCTACCGGGACAGGGAGCCCCTACGAGCAGTACTTC
few,TRBD2,TRBJ2-5,TRBV11-2,CASRGLAGDRQYF,TGTGCCAGCAGGGGACTAGCGGGAGACAGGCAGTACTTC
-,TRBD1,TRBJ2-1,TRBV27,CASRGPGTGFNNEQFF,TGTGCCAGCCGAGGCCCCGGGACAGGGTTTAACAATGAGCAGTTCTTC
few,-,TRBJ2-1,TRBV7-9,CASSRPTRSSYNEQFF,TGTGCCAGCAGCAGACCGACAAGAAGCTCCTACAATGAGCAGTTCTTC
few,-,TRBJ2-5,TRBV7-2,CASSLDSASAQYF,TGTGCCAGCAGCTTGGACAGTGCGTCGGCCCAGTACTTC
-,-,TRBJ1-3,TRBV10-2,CASSESADSSGNTIYF,TGCGCCAGCAGTGAGTCGGCGGATAGCTCTGGAAACACCATATATTTT
-,-,TRBJ1-5,TRBV9,CASSVEGAGVQPQHF,TGTGCCAGCAGCGTAGAAGGTGCAGGGGTGCAGCCCCAGCATTTT
few,-,TRBJ2-7,TRBV9,CASSVEVETGGLYF,TGTGCCAGCAGCGTAGAGGTAGAGACAGGTGGATTATACTTC
-,TRBD1,TRBJ2-1,TRBV5-4,CASNWDREVEQFF,TGTGCCAGCAACTGGGACAGGGAGGTTGAGCAGTTCTTC
-,-,TRBJ2-7,TRBV27,CASSLGRTYEQYF,TGTGCCAGCAGTTTAGGCAGAACCTACGAGCAGTACTTC
few,-,TRBJ1-5,TRBV6-4,CASRRDSNQPQHF,TGTGCCAGCAGGCGAGATAGCAATCAGCCCCAGCATTTT
-,-,TRBJ1-1,TRBV7-8,CASSPTFGSNQAFF,TGTGCCAGCAGCCCCACGTTTGGTAGCAATCAAGCTTTCTTT
-,TRBD2,TRBJ2-7,TRBV7-2,CASSVSGTSSYEQYF,TGTGCCAGCAGCGTTAGCGGGACGAGCTCCTACGAGCAGTACTTC
once,-,TRBJ1-1,TRBV7-2,CASSLLGATEAFF,TGTGCCAGCAGCTTATTAGGCGCAACTGAAGCTTTCTTT
-,TRBD2,TRBJ2-3,TRBV10-3,CAISAKAVAGFTDTQYF,TGTGCCATCAGTGCCAAAGCGGTAGCGGGGTTCACAGATACGCAGTATTTT
-,TRBD1,TRBJ1-4,TRBV28,CASSTTGGVDEKLFF,TGTGCCAGCAGTACGACAGGGGGAGTGGATGAAAAACTGTTTTTT
-,TRBD1,TRBJ2-2,TRBV19,CASSVGQAGELFF,TGTGCCAGTAGTGTAGGACAGGCCGGGGAGCTGTTTTTT
-,-,TRBJ2-3,TRBV7-9,CASSLATDTQYF,TGTGCCAGCAGCTTAGCGACAGATACGCAGTATTTT
-,TRBD1,TRBJ1-2,TRBV14,CASSQAGTGNYGYTF,TGTGCCAGCAGCCAAGCCGGGACAGGGAATTATGGCTACACCTTC
few,TRBD1,TRBJ2-1,TRBV11-1,CASSAGTGGFGEQFF,TGTGCCAGCAGCGCGGGGACAGGGGGCTTTGGTGAGCAGTTCTTC
few,-,TRBJ2-1,TRBV2,CASSEQGPLSDEQFF,TGTGCCAGCAGTGAACAGGGTCCCCTGAGCGATGAGCAGTTCTTC
few,-,TRBJ2-2,TRBV9,CASSQTPQAPGELFF,TGTGCCAGCAGCCAGACTCCACAGGCCCCCGGGGAGCTGTTTTTT
-,-,TRBJ2-3,TRBV9,CAGSVVGDTSTDTQYF,TGTGCCGGCAGCGTAGTTGGGGACACTAGCACAGATACGCAGTATTTT
-,-,TRBJ2-7,TRBV7-9,CASSLRQIPPYEQYF,TGTGCCAGCAGCTTGCGACAGATTCCCCCCTACGAGCAGTACTTC
few,TRBD1,TRBJ2-5,TRBV28,CASSLSTGWQYF,TGTGCCAGCAGTTTATCGACAGGGTGGCAGTACTTC
-,-,TRBJ1-2,TRBV27,CASRTQAYGYTF,TGTGCCAGCAGAACCCAAGCCTATGGCTACACCTTC
-,-,TRBJ2-1,TRBV6-6,CASSYSTAEQFF,TGTGCCAGCAGTTACTCGACAGCCGAGCAGTTCTTC
-,TRBD2,TRBJ2-1,TRBV18,CASHGLAGVGEQFF,TGTGCCAGCCACGGACTAGCGGGAGTGGGTGAGCAGTTCTTC
-,-,TRBJ1-2,TRBV28,CASSLLSDYGYTF,TGTGCCAGCAGTTTATTGTCGGACTATGGCTACACCTTC
-,-,TRBJ1-2,TRBV15,CATSRDLGNGYTF,TGTGCCACCAGCAGAGATCTGGGGAATGGCTACACCTTC
-,TRBD2,TRBJ2-3,TRBV25-1,CASSTGGSTDTQYF,TGTGCCAGCAGTACGGGAGGGAGCACAGATACGCAGTATTTT
few,-,TRBJ2-5,TRBV28,CASSPGVEETQYF,TGTGCCAGCAGCCCGGGGGTTGAAGAGACCCAGTACTTC
few,TRBD2,TRBJ2-7,TRBV7-8,CASSFASGSHEQYF,TGTGCCAGCAGCTTCGCTAGCGGGAGCCACGAGCAGTACTTC
-,TRBD1,TRBJ2-5,TRBV7-9,CASSLGQGLETQYF,TGTGCCAGCAGCCTGGGACAGGGGCTCGAGACCCAGTACTTC
-,TRBD1,TRBJ1-2,TRBV5-1,CASSFPGTAYGYTF,TGCGCCAGCAGCTTTCCCGGGACAGCCTATGGCTACACCTTC
-,-,TRBJ2-5,TRBV7-2,CASSVWGVGETQYF,TGTGCCAGCAGCGTCTGGGGGGTTGGAGAGACCCAGTACTTC
-,TRBD1,TRBJ2-1,TRBV6-5,CASRRPGTGFNEQFF,TGTGCCAGCAGACGTCCCGGGACAGGATTCAATGAGCAGTTCTTC
-,TRBD2,TRBJ2-6,TRBV27,CASRKQAGVPAGANVLTF,TGTGCCAGCAGAAAACAAGCGGGAGTCCCGGCTGGGGCCAACGTCCTGACTTTC
few,-,TRBJ1-5,TRBV5-1,CASSLEPGVSQPQHF,TGCGCCAGCAGCTTGGAACCGGGGGTAAGTCAGCCCCAGCATTTT
-,-,TRBJ1-5,TRBV5-4,CASSLEPNQPQHF,TGTGCCAGCAGCTTGGAGCCAAATCAGCCCCAGCATTTT